The 3 T cell receptor beta chains reported below all come from one sample, sequenced in a study of blood T cells in healthy people across ages. A J-beta primer mix and a sample-barcoded 5' primer were used in a second PCR of about 7 to 11 cycles. Via MiXCR, TCRdb re-called the 5' RACE reads, giving one row per CDR3 protein. The sample lists roughly 650,000 distinct CDR3 sequences; approximately 30% were seen once. The sample was blood. The receptor set was obtained from a woman over 75 in good health.

The table lists this clonotype with a count of one. A much larger clone differs by one base, so this may be a read error. The CDR3 carries no conserved terminal phenylalanine or tryptophan, so it likely arises from a read error. The V call is TRBV2, the J call TRBJ2-3; tentatively, D is TRBD1 (5 bases). The CDR3 loop spans 13 amino acids. In germline, CDR1 is SNHLY, CDR2 FYNNEI. V gave up 2 bases and J gave up 6 bases, with 9 bases separating them. The CDR3 sequence is CASSEQGVDTQYL. The CDR3 DNA is TGTGCCAGCAGTGAACAGGGTGTGGATACGCAGTATTTG.

With respect to this clonotype: This clone may be a read error of a much larger clone one base away. The chain is built from TRBV29-1 and TRBJ1-1; D gene uncertain. The CDR3 extends over 10 amino acids. The ends were cut back, 6 bases at V and 11 bases at J, with 13 bases in the middle. Germline CDR1 is SQVTM and CDR2 is ANQGSEA. CDR3 in DNA: TGCAGCGTGGACGGGCCGCGGGCTTTCTTT. This codes for CSVDGPRAFF.

This clonotype was seen only a few times. The V and J genes are TRBV6-5 and TRBJ1-6, with 7 bases aligning to TRBD1. The CDR3 has 19 residues. J gave up 0 bases and V 0 bases, and 8 bases lay outside the gene matches. The V gene's germline CDR1 is MNHEY and CDR2 SVGAGI. In nucleotides, the CDR3 is TGTGCCAGCAGTTACTCGAGGACAGGCCAGAGCTCCTATAATTCACCCCTCCACTTT. Its translation is CASSYSRTGQSSYNSPLHF.